The 16 T cell receptor beta chains presented below share a single source sample, sequenced in a study of T cell changes during pregnancy in multiple sclerosis. TCRdb's copy holds only in-frame clones and misses some; the assay was immunoSEQ multiplex PCR. The sample carries roughly 120,000 clones, more than 85% recorded once. The material sequenced was peripheral blood, taken in the third trimester of pregnancy. The receptor set was obtained from a female donor with multiple sclerosis, enrolled in a pregnancy study.

The V call is TRBV7-2, the J call TRBJ2-2, with TRBD2 identical over 7 bases. This CDR3 spans 12 amino acids. Looked up from germline, CDR1 is SGHTA and CDR2 is FQGNSA. With V trimmed by 11 bases and J by 6 bases, 6 bases remained unmatched. The DNA for the CDR3 is TGTGCCTTGAGGGGAGGGTCCGGGGAGCTGTTTTTT. This translates into CALRGGSGELFF.

As DNA, the CDR3 is TGTGCCAGCAGCTTCATGGGGGGTCGGGGGAAATCTGGAAACACCATATATTTT. Protein: CASSFMGGRGKSGNTIYF. The chain links TRBV11-2 to TRBJ1-3; D is possibly TRBD1 (5 bases). Trimming pared 3 bases from V and 1 base from J, leaving 19 bases between. The CDR3 sequence is 18 residues long. Germline V gives CDR1 SGHAT, CDR2 FQNNGV.

The chain links TRBV7-8 to TRBJ1-1; D gene uncertain. There are 16 residues in the CDR3. Trimming removed 5 bases at V and 1 base at J, with 17 bases between. Germline lookup yields CDR1 SGHVS and CDR2 FQNEAQ. The CDR3 nucleotides read TGTGCCAGCAGCCTACCGCCACTCGCCCCGAACACTGAAGCTTTCTTT. It specifies CASSLPPLAPNTEAFF.

This chain uses TRBV6-5 with TRBJ1-1, with D uncertain. V was trimmed by 0 bases and J by 0 bases, leaving 5 bases between them. CDR1 is MNHEY, CDR2 SVGAGI, per germline. The CDR3 is 14 amino acids. In nucleotides, the CDR3 is TGTGCCAGCAGTTACTCCCCATTGAACACTGAAGCTTTCTTT. Translation gives CASSYSPLNTEAFF.

The chain carries TRBV2 and TRBJ1-1; the D gene is possibly TRBD1 (5 bases). The CDR3 runs 14 residues. V lost 4 bases and J 1 base, leaving 10 bases between the germline ends. The V gene's germline CDR1 is SNHLY and CDR2 FYNNEI. CDR3 DNA sequence: TGTGCCAGCAGTGTCGGGGGTAAGAACACTGAAGCTTTCTTT. It codes for CASSVGGKNTEAFF.

This clone was observed once. V is TRBV2 and J is TRBJ2-7, with 7 bases fitting TRBD1. This CDR3 comprises 12 residues. Unmatched junction bases numbered 5, after V lost 6 bases and J lost 6 bases. Germline V CDR1 and CDR2: SNHLY, FYNNEI. Written as DNA, the CDR3 is TGTGCCAGCAGGGGGGACAGCCTCGAGCAGTACTTC. Amino acid sequence: CASRGDSLEQYF.

This CDR3 is CASRVRQGLNTEAFF. As DNA, the CDR3 is TGTGCCAGCAGGGTACGACAGGGCTTGAACACTGAAGCTTTCTTT. This chain uses TRBV28 with TRBJ1-1; 7 nucleotides align to TRBD1. The CDR3 is 15 residues long. Germline trimming cut 6 bases from V and 0 bases from J; bases unmatched to any gene: 7. CDR1 MDHEN and CDR2 SYDVKM come from the germline V gene.

V and J are TRBV5-1 and TRBJ1-2; D is unclear. Trimming cost V 0 bases and J 1 base, with 4 bases left between them. CDR3 length equals 13 residues. Germline V CDR1 and CDR2: SGHRS, YFSETQ. The CDR3 sequence: CASSLADNYGYTF. In DNA, the CDR3 is TGCGCCAGCAGCTTGGCAGATAACTATGGCTACACCTTC.

The J gene is TRBJ1-3, the V gene TRBV5-6; TRBD1 matches 8 bases. The ends lost 4 bases at V and 4 bases at J; junction bases unmatched: 13. The CDR3 is 17 amino acids. CDR1 and CDR2 from the germline V gene are SGHDT and YYEEEE. CDR3 in amino acids: CASSRWGQASSGNTIYF. The CDR3 coding sequence is TGTGCCAGCAGCCGTTGGGGACAGGCATCGAGCGGAAACACCATATATTTT. Full variable domain (outside the CDR3, taken from reference TRBV5-6 and TRBJ1-3): DAGVTQSPTHLIKTRGQQVTLRCSPKSGHDTVSWYQQALGQGPQFIFQYYEEEERQRGNFPDRFSGHQFPNYSSELNVNALLLGDSALYLCASSRWGQASSGNTIYFGEGSWLTVV.

The CDR3 protein is CSANRDRGRRGYTF. CDR3 DNA sequence: TGCAGCGCCAACCGGGACAGGGGGCGCCGTGGCTACACCTTC. The chain uses TRBV29-1 and TRBJ1-2; 12 nucleotides agree with TRBD1. The CDR3 runs 14 residues. Trimming at V came to 7 bases and at J to 7 bases, leaving 10 bases not matched to a gene. Germline values: CDR1 SQVTM, CDR2 ANQGSEA.

This clone showed up just once. The J gene is TRBJ2-1, the V gene TRBV5-4; 9 positions match TRBD2. Germline CDR1 is SGHNT and CDR2 is YYREEE (reference sequence). The V gene end was trimmed by 0 bases and the J gene end by 8 bases; junction bases not matched to a gene: 6. The CDR3 length is 15 residues. CDR3 nucleotides: TGTGCCAGCAGCTTGGCCGCGGGAGGGCCCTATGAGCAGTTCTTC. It encodes CASSLAAGGPYEQFF.

The chain has TRBV18 and TRBJ1-3; no firm D call. The germline V gene encodes CDR1 KGHSH and CDR2 LQKENI. V dropped 2 bases and J dropped 0 bases, with 14 bases sitting between them. The CDR3 runs to 17 residues. CDR3 amino acids: CASSPGRLRSSGNTIYF. In nucleotides, the CDR3 is TGTGCCAGCTCACCAGGCAGGCTCCGAAGCTCTGGAAACACCATATATTTT.

The chain has TRBV2 and TRBJ2-7; TRBD1 matches 8 bases. Trimming took 6 bases from V and 1 from J; bases not matched to a gene: 8. CDR1 and CDR2 from the germline V gene are SNHLY and FYNNEI. CDR3 length: 15 residues. This CDR3 is CASRRGQGISYEQYF. The CDR3, as DNA: TGTGCCAGCAGGCGCGGACAGGGAATATCCTACGAGCAGTACTTC.

The rearrangement uses TRBV27 and TRBJ2-3; TRBD1 agrees at 10 bases. CDR1 is MNHEY, CDR2 SMNVEV, per germline (reference sequence). This CDR3 comprises 17 residues. Germline trimming cut 5 bases from V and 0 bases from J; bases unmatched to any gene: 8. The CDR3 loop is CASSPRTGGVSTDTQYF. For the CDR3, the DNA is TGTGCCAGCAGTCCGAGGACAGGGGGTGTTAGCACAGATACGCAGTATTTT.

The rearrangement joins TRBV5-1 to TRBJ2-7; 8 positions match TRBD1. This CDR3 has 16 residues. Germline CDR1 is SGHRS and CDR2 is YFSETQ. The J segment lost 2 bases and the V segment lost 3 bases, leaving 10 bases of the junction unmatched. The CDR3 sequence is CASSWAGQVEAYEQYF. CDR3 bases: TGCGCCAGCAGCTGGGCGGGACAGGTTGAGGCCTACGAGCAGTACTTC.

This sequence joins TRBV6-1 and TRBJ1-5, with D hard to call. V was cut by 0 bases and J by 7 bases, with 7 bases left in between. CDR1 MNHNS and CDR2 SASEGT come from the germline V gene. CDR3 size: 13 residues. The CDR3 region has the DNA TGTGCCAGCAGTGAAGCGTTCGGGCAGCCCCAGCATTTT. This translates into CASSEAFGQPQHF.